The clone carrying this TCR beta chain was seen a few times. The antigen is not known. This entry belongs to a study of Graves' ophthalmopathy and Graves' hyperthyroidism. Overall study results and limits: Ophthalmopathy was separated from stable hyperthyroidism by a 13-signature model with 87.88% sensitivity and over 70% specificity. Detected in blood as well were most expanded thyroid clonotypes with frequency above 0.001.

Hyperthyroidism patients had new diagnoses, durations under 2 months, and ages of 18 to 65. There are 12 residues in the CDR3. Trimming took 7 bases from V and 7 from J, leaving 14 bases between them. Germline V gene sequence: CDR1 MNHNS, CDR2 SASEGT. RNA transcripts yielded amplified TCR beta CDR3 regions. A first-round RT-PCR used HTBI primers, followed by a second-round multiplex PCR. MiXCR, run by TCRdb on the multiplex PCR reads, gives a single entry per CDR3 protein. The table includes a few hundred thousand distinct CDR3 sequences, roughly 39% detected once. The chain uses TRBV6-1 and TRBJ2-7, with D possibly being TRBD1 (5 bases). The sequencing input was peripheral blood or thyroid tissue (not recorded which). This receptor was identified in an adult man with Graves' hyperthyroidism. This CDR3 reads CASNLGVGEQYF. DNA of the CDR3: TGTGCCAGCAACCTAGGGGTGGGGGAGCAGTACTTC.